This T cell receptor beta chain appears in the sequencing data of a study of T cell repertoires in cytomegalovirus infection. TCRdb passed the reads through MiXCR, listing each CDR3 protein once. The sample yields 740,000 or so distinct CDR3 sequences, roughly a third seen once. Points from the study as a whole: CMV-specific TCR beta clonotypes restricted by HLA-C dominated the ex vivo response.

Germline trimming cut 5 bases from V and 2 bases from J; bases unmatched to any gene: 4. The CDR3 runs 14 residues. Germline assignment: CDR1 SGHTA and CDR2 FQGNSA. This clonotype was seen ten or more times. Its antigen is unknown. The TCR comes from a human donor in good health (CMV status not recorded). Some clones in this sample may be carry-over from other donors' samples. Sequencing was carried out using PBMCs. V usage is TRBV7-2 and J usage is TRBJ2-5, with TRBD1 identical over 8 bases. The CDR3 sequence: CASSRQGPQETQYF. CDR3 sequence (DNA): TGTGCCAGCAGCCGACAGGGGCCTCAAGAGACCCAGTACTTC.